One and the same sample provided the 11 T cell receptor beta chains below, sequenced in a study of T cell responses to AZD1222 COVID-19 vaccine. The method was immunoSEQ multiplex PCR; TCRdb's version includes in-frame clones alone and lacks a portion of them. In the table there are 130,000 or so clones, 70% to 90% of which are singletons. This specimen consisted of peripheral blood, obtained on day 0 of AZD1222 vaccination. These TCRs come from an adult in good health.

This clone was picked up one time. The chain couples TRBV6-2 or TRBV6-3 to TRBJ2-5, with a possible D match to TRBD2 (6 bases). The CDR3 sequence is 14 residues long. Trimming cost V 2 bases and J 7 bases, with 14 bases left between them. The germline gives CDR1 MNHEY, CDR2 SVGEGT. CDR3 nucleotides: TGTGCCAGCAGTTACGGGGAGGTCGTGGTGACCCAGTACTTC. Protein sequence: CASSYGEVVVTQYF.

This clone is a singleton in its sample. The chain has TRBV9 and TRBJ2-5; 8 nucleotides agree with TRBD2. After removal of 0 bases from V and 1 base from J, the junction contained 5 bases not matched to a gene. From germline, CDR1 is SGDLS and CDR2 YYNGEE. This CDR3 spans 16 amino acids. CDR3 sequence: CASSVGNSGAQETQYF. The CDR3 DNA is TGTGCCAGCAGCGTAGGTAATAGCGGGGCCCAAGAGACCCAGTACTTC.

This clone was detected a few times. The chain is built from TRBV6-1 and TRBJ2-1; D is tentatively TRBD1 or TRBD2 (5 bases each). Germline V gives CDR1 MNHNS, CDR2 SASEGT. This CDR3 is 16 amino acids long. Trimming removed 2 bases at V and 5 bases at J, with 16 bases between. This CDR3 reads CASSESTGTAHNEQFF. CDR3 coding DNA: TGTGCCAGCAGTGAATCGACCGGGACCGCCCACAATGAGCAGTTCTTC.

This chain links TRBV2 with TRBJ2-7, with 10 bases lining up with TRBD1. This CDR3 contains 14 residues. The trim removed 5 bases at V and 2 bases at J, leaving 3 bases unmatched. In germline, CDR1 is SNHLY, CDR2 FYNNEI. This CDR3 reads CASSRGQGPYEQYF. CDR3 sequence (DNA): TGTGCCAGCAGTAGGGGACAGGGGCCCTACGAGCAGTACTTC. The entire variable domain, with the rest obtained from reference TRBV2 and TRBJ2-7, is as follows: EPEVTQTPSHQVTQMGQEVILRCVPISNHLYFYWYRQILGQKVEFLVSFYNNEISEKSEIFDDQFSVERPDGSNFTLKIRSTKLEDSAMYFCASSRGQGPYEQYFGPGTRLTVT.

The V gene is TRBV2, the J gene TRBJ2-1; D unresolved. V dropped 6 bases and J dropped 8 bases, with 17 bases sitting between them. The CDR3 runs to 14 residues. Germline V gives CDR1 SNHLY, CDR2 FYNNEI. The DNA of the CDR3 is TGTGCCAGCAGGAACCCCCCTCGCCTCCATGAGCAGTTCTTC. This encodes CASRNPPRLHEQFF. Combining the CDR3 with reference TRBV2 and TRBJ2-1 gives the whole variable domain EPEVTQTPSHQVTQMGQEVILRCVPISNHLYFYWYRQILGQKVEFLVSFYNNEISEKSEIFDDQFSVERPDGSNFTLKIRSTKLEDSAMYFCASRNPPRLHEQFFGPGTRLTVL.

The chain has TRBV7-9 and TRBJ1-4, with D possibly being TRBD1 (6 bases). The germline CDR1 and CDR2 sequences are SEHNR and FQNEAQ (reference sequence). The CDR3 loop spans 15 amino acids. The germline V and J ends were trimmed by 8 bases and 8 bases, with 21 bases remaining between them. CDR3 amino acids: CASGQAGGLREKLFF. The CDR3 DNA reads TGTGCCAGCGGCCAGGCCGGGGGGCTGAGGGAAAAACTGTTTTTT.

The CDR3 region has the DNA TGCGCCAGCGGAGACCTATTAACTAGCGGGGGGAATGAGCAGTTCTTC. Translating it yields CASGDLLTSGGNEQFF. This chain links TRBV5-1 with TRBJ2-1, with TRBD2 identical over 12 bases. Germline V CDR1 and CDR2: SGHRS, YFSETQ. There are 16 residues in the CDR3. Losses at the gene ends were 7 bases for V and 7 bases for J; bases not matched to a gene: 12.

The gene calls are TRBV12-1 and TRBJ2-7. TRBV12-1 is tagged as a pseudogene. The CDR3 covers 11 residues. The DNA for the CDR3 is TGTGCCAGCAGCCTCACCTACGAGCAGTACTTC. Translated, it gives CASSLTYEQYF.

The chain links TRBV6-6 to TRBJ1-3, with D possibly being TRBD1 (5 bases). Germline loops: CDR1 MNHNY, CDR2 SVGAGI (reference sequence). This CDR3 is 16 amino acids long. Trimming stripped 7 bases from V and 3 bases from J, with 19 bases between. CDR3 in amino acids: CASTSRGARYGNTIYF. For the CDR3, the DNA is TGTGCCAGCACCTCACGCGGGGCGCGGTATGGAAACACCATATATTTT.

The chain employs TRBV27 and TRBJ1-1, with no clear D. Germline V gene sequence: CDR1 MNHEY, CDR2 SMNVEV (reference sequence). The V end was cut by 5 bases, the J end by 0 bases, with 10 bases between. The CDR3 extends over 14 amino acids. CDR3 in amino acids: CASSPRTLNTEAFF. CDR3 nucleotide sequence: TGTGCCAGCAGTCCCAGGACTCTGAACACTGAAGCTTTCTTT.

This sequence joins TRBV11-2 and TRBJ1-5, with 7 nucleotides matching TRBD1. Unmatched junction bases numbered 6, after V lost 2 bases and J lost 5 bases. CDR1 and CDR2 (germline): SGHAT, FQNNGV. The CDR3 totals 15 residues. This CDR3 reads CASSLRQGGDQPQHF. The CDR3 region has the DNA TGTGCCAGCAGCTTAAGACAGGGTGGGGATCAGCCCCAGCATTTT. Supplemented by reference TRBV11-2 and TRBJ1-5, the full variable domain reads EAGVAQSPRYKIIEKRQSVAFWCNPISGHATLYWYQQILGQGPKLLIQFQNNGVVDDSQLPKDRFSAERLKGVDSTLKIQPAKLEDSAVYLCASSLRQGGDQPQHFGDGTRLSIL.